This TCR beta chain was observed in a study of molecular identifiers for immune sequencing clone quantification. About the research overall: For replicates, RNA isolated from roughly 20,000 or 100,000 naive CD8 cells was divided into five portions, of which four were sequenced.

The CDR3 totals 14 residues. The V and J ends lost 0 bases and 5 bases respectively, with 9 bases between them. Germline V gene lookup returns CDR1 SGHDT and CDR2 YYEEEE. This clonotype showed up many times. Its target is unknown. Study-level points and caveats: Effector cells had over 99% of their molecules in clones above 20 RNA copies, while naive cells had under 1%.

With listed TCR primers and previously described methods, bulk TCR libraries were prepared. One entry per CDR3 protein, called by TCRdb with MiXCR from the PCR reads. The sample holds over 550,000 distinct CDR3 sequences, around 25% seen once. This chain connects TRBV5-6 to TRBJ2-1; no reliable D call. The receptor's source is a human donor in good health. Some libraries in this study had Jurkat cell RNA spiked in. Sequencing was done on a sample of naive CD8+ T cells from blood, with Jurkat cell RNA spiked in. Noted subset: FACS-sorted CD8+CD4-CCR7+CD45RA+ naive T cells. The CDR3 is CASSLEPGHNEQFF. DNA of the CDR3: TGTGCCAGCAGCTTGGAGCCAGGACACAATGAGCAGTTCTTC.